Detailed here is one T cell receptor (beta chain). The source of the sample is a study of CD8+CD57+ T cells in acquired aplastic anemia. The CDR3 contains 13 residues. Trimming removed 6 bases from V and 7 bases from J, with 15 bases in between. Germline V CDR1 and CDR2: SGHTA, FQGNSA. CDR3 and TCR beta VDJ profiling relied on genomic DNA as the template. TCRdb reanalysed the reads using MiXCR and keeps one entry per CDR3 protein. The table lists about 180,000 distinct CDR3 sequences, roughly 50% of them singletons, with approximately 13% in the top ten. Patients included in sequencing had previously demonstrated CD8+CD57+ cell expansion by flow cytometry. None of the patients had been given any therapy when their blood was sampled.

The V gene is TRBV7-2, the J gene TRBJ1-1; D gene unclear. Sequencing was performed on sorted CD4+, CD8+, or CD8+CD57+ T cells (not recorded which) from PBMCs. This TCR came from a human donor with aplastic anemia. As DNA, the CDR3 is TGTGCCAGCAGTCCCCCGGTGGACCATGAAGCTTTCTTT. Protein product: CASSPPVDHEAFF. Full variable domain (rest looked up from reference TRBV7-2 and TRBJ1-1): GAGVSQSPSNKVTEKGKDVELRCDPISGHTALYWYRQSLGQGLEFLIYFQGNSAPDKSGLPSDRFSAERTGGSVSTLTIQRTQQEDSAVYLCASSPPVDHEAFFGQGTRLTVV.